This is a list of T cell receptor beta chains from one sample in a study of blood T cell repertoires in COVID-19. Only in-frame clones appear in the TCRdb table, and some are missing; sequencing was by immunoSEQ multiplex PCR. The sample lists roughly 100,000 clones, 69% occurring once. The source material was peripheral blood. The origin of the receptors is a man aged 80 or over with acute or convalescent COVID-19. Both conserved end residues are part of each CDR3. The D gene is left open where the match is weak. Where a row states a size, it is once, few, many or the class of an expanded clone; other rows omit it.

.,TRBV4-1,.,TRBJ2-2,TGCGCCAGCAGCCTACTAGCACTTCCGAACACCGGGGAGCTGTTTTTT,CASSLLALPNTGELFF
.,TRBV5-4,few,TRBJ2-3,TGTGCCAGCAGCTGGGCCGGACAGACAGATACGCAGTATTTT,CASSWAGQTDTQYF
.,TRBV6-5,.,TRBJ2-7,TGTGCCAGCAGAAGAACAGGGCTCTCCTACGAGCAGTACTTC,CASRRTGLSYEQYF
TRBD1,TRBV28,.,TRBJ1-2,TGTGCCAGCAGAAGACAGGGGGCGAACTATGGCTACACCTTC,CASRRQGANYGYTF
TRBD1,TRBV27,.,TRBJ1-6,TGTGCCAGCAGCCTGGACAGGGTGGGATCACCCCTCCACTTT,CASSLDRVGSPLHF
TRBD1,TRBV7-2,.,TRBJ1-1,TGTGCCAGCAGCTTTGGACAGGGGGCCGGTGAAGCTTTCTTT,CASSFGQGAGEAFF
.,TRBV2,.,TRBJ1-5,TGTGCCAGCAGTGGGGGGCGCGATCAGCCCCAGCATTTT,CASSGGRDQPQHF
.,TRBV29-1,few,TRBJ2-1,TGCAGCGTTGAAATCCAATCGCGTGAGCAGTTCTTC,CSVEIQSREQFF
TRBD2,TRBV6-5,few,TRBJ2-7,TGTGCCAGCAGTTACGGCGGTAGCGGGCTATCCTACGAGCAGTACTTC,CASSYGGSGLSYEQYF
TRBD1,TRBV9,few,TRBJ1-2,TGTGCCAGCAGCGAACAGGGGGCGTCAGGCTACACCTTC,CASSEQGASGYTF
.,TRBV9,.,TRBJ1-3,TGTGCCAGCAGGATAACAGGATTCCCTGGAAACACCATATATTTT,CASRITGFPGNTIYF
.,TRBV19,once,TRBJ2-1,TGTGCCAGTATGGGGACGACGGGGGACAATGAGCAGTTCTTC,CASMGTTGDNEQFF
TRBD1,TRBV6-5,.,TRBJ1-6,TGTGCCTTCCGCCGGGACAGCAATTCACCCCTCCACTTT,CAFRRDSNSPLHF
.,TRBV14,.,TRBJ2-7,TGTGCCAGCAGCCGGTCGGGGAACGAGCAGTACTTC,CASSRSGNEQYF
.,TRBV6-1,.,TRBJ2-7,TGTGCCAGCAGTGAATATGGGGCTAGGAGCACCTACGAGCAGTACTTC,CASSEYGARSTYEQYF
.,TRBV19,.,TRBJ1-3,TGTGCCAGTAGTCCGTGGGCAGTAACTGGAAACACCATATATTTT,CASSPWAVTGNTIYF
.,TRBV4-2,.,TRBJ2-5,TGTGCCAGCAGCCAAGATGGAGTAGCGGAAGAGACCCAGTACTTC,CASSQDGVAEETQYF
TRBD2,TRBV3-1/TRBV3-2,.,TRBJ2-3,TGTGCCAGCAGCCCTCAGAGCGGGACCGGGGGTACGCAGTATTTT,CASSPQSGTGGTQYF
.,TRBV5-3,.,TRBJ1-4,TGTGCCAGAAGCCTGGACAGTTTTATACCTTGGGAAAAACTGTTTTTT,CARSLDSFIPWEKLFF
.,TRBV24-1,.,TRBJ2-7,TGTGCCACCAGTGATCCTGACAGGAACTACGAGCAGTACTTC,CATSDPDRNYEQYF
TRBD2,TRBV5-6,few,TRBJ2-5,TGTGCCAGCAGCCCGGACAGCGGGGGTCAAGAGACCCAGTACTTC,CASSPDSGGQETQYF
TRBD1,TRBV7-7,.,TRBJ2-7,TGTGCTAGCAGCCCAACAGGGGTCTACGAGCAGTACTTC,CASSPTGVYEQYF
.,TRBV24-1,.,TRBJ2-1,TGTGCCACCCAGGACGCGGGCGGGTGGAATGAGCAGTTCTTC,CATQDAGGWNEQFF
.,TRBV19,.,TRBJ2-2,TGTGCCAGTAGTATTGGTAGGGGGACGGGCACCGGGGAGCTGTTTTTT,CASSIGRGTGTGELFF
.,TRBV18,few,TRBJ2-5,TGTGCCAGCTCTCAACAACAGGGCTTGGAGACCCAGTACTTC,CASSQQQGLETQYF
.,TRBV10-1,once,TRBJ2-1,TGCGCCAGCAGTGAGACTAGAGATAGTGAGCAGTTCTTC,CASSETRDSEQFF
.,TRBV28,.,TRBJ1-2,TGTGCCAGCGACCTATTACAGGGCGTCTATGGCTACACCTTC,CASDLLQGVYGYTF
.,TRBV9,.,TRBJ2-3,TGTGCCAGCAGCGCCTACGGCACAGATACGCAGTATTTT,CASSAYGTDTQYF
.,TRBV12-3/TRBV12-4,.,TRBJ1-6,TGTGCCAGCAGTTTCCTCGGGAATTCACCCCTCCACTTT,CASSFLGNSPLHF